This TCR beta chain was identified during a study of blood T cell repertoires in COVID-19. The method was immunoSEQ multiplex PCR; TCRdb's version includes in-frame clones alone and lacks a portion of them. The table lists some 390,000 clones, more than 75% of them singletons. On this clone itself: At the DNA level, this CDR3 is encoded by other sequences in the same sample as well.

CDR3 length: 12 amino acids. The V gene's germline CDR1 is LNHDA and CDR2 SQIVND (reference sequence). Between the trimmed V and J ends, which lost 4 bases and 2 bases, there was a span of 4 bases. The source is a human donor in a cohort sampled during active COVID-19. The chain is built from TRBV19 and TRBJ2-3, with D unclear. Sequenced sample: peripheral blood. The CDR3 loop reads CASSTSTDTQYF. The CDR3 region has the DNA TGTGCCAGTAGTACATCCACAGATACGCAGTATTTT.